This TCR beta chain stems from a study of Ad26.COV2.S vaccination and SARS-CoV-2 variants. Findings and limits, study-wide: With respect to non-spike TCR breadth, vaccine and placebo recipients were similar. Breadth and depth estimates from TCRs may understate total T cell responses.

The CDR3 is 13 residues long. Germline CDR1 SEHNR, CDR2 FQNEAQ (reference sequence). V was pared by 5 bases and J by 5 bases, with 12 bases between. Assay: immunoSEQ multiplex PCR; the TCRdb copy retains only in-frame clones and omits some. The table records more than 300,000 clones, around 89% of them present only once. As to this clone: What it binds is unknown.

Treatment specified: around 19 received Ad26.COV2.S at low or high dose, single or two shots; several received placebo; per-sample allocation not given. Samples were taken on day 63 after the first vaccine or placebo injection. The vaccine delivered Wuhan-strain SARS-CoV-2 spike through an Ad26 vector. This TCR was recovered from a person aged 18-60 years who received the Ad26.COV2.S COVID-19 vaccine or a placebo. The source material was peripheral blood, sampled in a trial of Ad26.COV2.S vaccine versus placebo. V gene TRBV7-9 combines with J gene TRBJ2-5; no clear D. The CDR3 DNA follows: TGTGCCAGCAGCAGGATCGGTTGGGAGACCCAGTACTTC. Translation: CASSRIGWETQYF.